This TCR beta chain was sequenced during a study of blood T cell repertoires in COVID-19. Across the study: T cells, B-cell-depleted T cells, or PBMCs supplied cDNA or gDNA.

Ages ranged from roughly 18 to 100 years, with residence in more than 20 US areas. Recovered status in Cohort 3 required two negative PCRs, clearance, or symptom resolution. The authors' processing: Reference gene primers were amplified, and this amplification served to estimate nucleated cell counts. Profiled with immunoSEQ multiplex PCR; TCRdb holds only in-frame clones, not every one. Clone size and the V and J calls come from that table; the DNA yielded D and trimming. This sample has 200,000 to 250,000 clones, with roughly 84% found just once. V shed 6 bases and J 7 bases; nucleotides not matched to a gene: 8. In germline, CDR1 is SQVTM, CDR2 ANQGSEA. This CDR3 has 13 residues.

The chain links TRBV29-1 to TRBJ2-4; the match to TRBD1 covers 8 bases. The sequence was collected from a woman in her forties who had recovered from COVID-19. Material for sequencing was PBMCs or T cells enriched from blood (not recorded which). CDR3 nucleotide sequence: TGCAGCGTCGGTGGACAGGGTCAGAACATTCAGTACTTC. Translating gives CSVGGQGQNIQYF.